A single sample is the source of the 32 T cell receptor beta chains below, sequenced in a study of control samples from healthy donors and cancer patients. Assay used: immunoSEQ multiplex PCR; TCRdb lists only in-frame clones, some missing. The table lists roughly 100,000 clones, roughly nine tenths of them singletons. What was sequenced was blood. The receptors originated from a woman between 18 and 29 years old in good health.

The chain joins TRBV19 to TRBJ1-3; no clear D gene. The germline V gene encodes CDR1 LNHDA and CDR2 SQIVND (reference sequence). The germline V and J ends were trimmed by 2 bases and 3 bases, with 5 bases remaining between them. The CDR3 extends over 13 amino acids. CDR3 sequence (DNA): TGTGCCAGTAGTATAAAACTTGGAAACACCATATATTTT. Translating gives CASSIKLGNTIYF.

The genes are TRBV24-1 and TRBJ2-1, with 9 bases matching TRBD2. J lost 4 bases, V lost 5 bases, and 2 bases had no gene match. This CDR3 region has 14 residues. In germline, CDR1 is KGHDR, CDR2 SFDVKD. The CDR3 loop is CATSGTSVYNEQFF. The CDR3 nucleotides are TGTGCCACCAGTGGGACTAGCGTGTACAATGAGCAGTTCTTC.

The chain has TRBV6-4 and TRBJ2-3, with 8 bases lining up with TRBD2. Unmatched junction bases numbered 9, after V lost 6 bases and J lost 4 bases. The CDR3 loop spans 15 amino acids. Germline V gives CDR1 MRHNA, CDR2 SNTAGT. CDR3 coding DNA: TGTGCCAGCAGGCGGTTCGGGGGGGCGTCAGATACGCAGTATTTT. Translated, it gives CASRRFGGASDTQYF.

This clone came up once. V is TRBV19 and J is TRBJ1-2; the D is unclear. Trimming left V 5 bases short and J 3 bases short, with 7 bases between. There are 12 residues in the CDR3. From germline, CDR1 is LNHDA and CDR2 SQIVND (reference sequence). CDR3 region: CASSGLDYGYTF. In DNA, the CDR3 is TGTGCCAGTAGTGGTCTAGACTATGGCTACACCTTC.

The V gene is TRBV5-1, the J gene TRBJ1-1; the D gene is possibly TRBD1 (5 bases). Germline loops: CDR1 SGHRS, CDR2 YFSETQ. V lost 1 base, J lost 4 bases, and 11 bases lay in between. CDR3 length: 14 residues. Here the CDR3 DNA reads TGCGCCAGCAGCTTGTCCAGGGTGGGCACTGAAGCTTTCTTT. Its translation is CASSLSRVGTEAFF.

CDR3 nucleotide sequence: TGCGCCAGCAGTGAGTCGTCCTCCTATGGCTACACCTTC. Translation gives CASSESSSYGYTF. The chain is built from TRBV10-1 and TRBJ1-2; no clear D gene. Germline V gene data show CDR1 as WNHNN and CDR2 as SYGVQD (reference sequence). The CDR3 spans 13 residues. Trimming took off 0 bases at V and 4 bases at J, with 6 bases between the two ends.

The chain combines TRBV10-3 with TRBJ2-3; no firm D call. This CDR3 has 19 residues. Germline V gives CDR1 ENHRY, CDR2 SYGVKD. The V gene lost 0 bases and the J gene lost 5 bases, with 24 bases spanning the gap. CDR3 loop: CAISESLSAPSALVDTQYF. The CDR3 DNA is TGTGCCATCAGTGAGTCGTTGTCAGCCCCCTCCGCACTTGTAGATACGCAGTATTTT.

This CDR3 is CASSPKQGGSEQYF. CDR3 DNA sequence: TGTGCCAGCAGCCCCAAGCAGGGTGGATCCGAGCAGTACTTC. This sequence joins TRBV3-1 (or the pseudogene TRBV3-2) and TRBJ2-7; D is possibly TRBD1 (5 bases). The CDR3 consists of 14 residues. Between the trimmed V and J ends, which lost 4 bases and 6 bases, there was a span of 16 bases. Germline V CDR1 and CDR2: LGHDT, YNNKEL (reference sequence).

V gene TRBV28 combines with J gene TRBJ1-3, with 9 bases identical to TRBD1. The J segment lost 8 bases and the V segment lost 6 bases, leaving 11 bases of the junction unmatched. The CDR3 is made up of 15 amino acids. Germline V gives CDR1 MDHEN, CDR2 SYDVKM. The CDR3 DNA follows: TGTGCCAGCAGACCGGAGGGGACAGGGAAATACACCATATATTTT. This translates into CASRPEGTGKYTIYF.

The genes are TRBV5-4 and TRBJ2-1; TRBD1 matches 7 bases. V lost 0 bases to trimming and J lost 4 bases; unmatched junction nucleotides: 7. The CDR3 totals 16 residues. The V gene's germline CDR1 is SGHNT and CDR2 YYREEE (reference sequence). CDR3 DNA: TGTGCCAGCAGCTTGGGGCAGGGGGTCGCATACAATGAGCAGTTCTTC. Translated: CASSLGQGVAYNEQFF.

The CDR3 DNA follows: TGTGCCAGCTCACGGAAAGGAGCCGGGATCTATGGCTACACCTTC. Its translation: CASSRKGAGIYGYTF. V usage is TRBV18 and J usage is TRBJ1-2; D uncertain. Trimming cost V 4 bases and J 4 bases, with 16 bases left between them. Germline V lookup: CDR1 KGHSH, CDR2 LQKENI. The CDR3 contains 15 residues.

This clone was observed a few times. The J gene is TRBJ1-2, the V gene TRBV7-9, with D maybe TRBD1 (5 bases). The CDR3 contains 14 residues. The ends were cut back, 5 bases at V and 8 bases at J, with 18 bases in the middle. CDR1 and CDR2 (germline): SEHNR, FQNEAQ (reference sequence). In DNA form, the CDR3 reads TGTGCCAGCAGCCCCATGGTGGGGGATTGGGGCTACACCTTC. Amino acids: CASSPMVGDWGYTF.

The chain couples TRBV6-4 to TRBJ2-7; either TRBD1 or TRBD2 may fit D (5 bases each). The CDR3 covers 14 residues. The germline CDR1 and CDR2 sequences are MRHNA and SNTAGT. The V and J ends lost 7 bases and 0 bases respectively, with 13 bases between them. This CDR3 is CASTGTEVSYEQYF. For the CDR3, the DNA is TGTGCCAGCACTGGGACCGAGGTCTCCTACGAGCAGTACTTC.

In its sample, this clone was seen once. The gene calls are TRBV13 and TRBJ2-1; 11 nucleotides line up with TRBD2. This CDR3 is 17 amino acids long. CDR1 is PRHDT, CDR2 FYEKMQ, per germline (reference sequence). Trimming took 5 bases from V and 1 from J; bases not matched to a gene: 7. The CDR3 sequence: CASSTRLAGRSYNEQFF. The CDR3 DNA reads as TGTGCCAGCAGCACTCGACTAGCGGGACGGTCCTACAATGAGCAGTTCTTC.

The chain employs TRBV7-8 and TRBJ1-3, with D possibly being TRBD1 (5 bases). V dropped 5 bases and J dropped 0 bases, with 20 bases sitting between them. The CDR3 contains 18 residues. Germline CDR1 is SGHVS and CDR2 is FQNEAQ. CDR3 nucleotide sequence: TGTGCCAGCAGCCCCCGACAGAACTTTCCTTCCTCTGGAAACACCATATATTTT. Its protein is CASSPRQNFPSSGNTIYF. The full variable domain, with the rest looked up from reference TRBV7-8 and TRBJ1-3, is GAGVSQSPRYKVAKRGQDVALRCDPISGHVSLFWYQQALGQGPEFLTYFQNEAQLDKSGLPSDRFFAERPEGSVSTLKIQRTQQEDSAVYLCASSPRQNFPSSGNTIYFGEGSWLTVV.

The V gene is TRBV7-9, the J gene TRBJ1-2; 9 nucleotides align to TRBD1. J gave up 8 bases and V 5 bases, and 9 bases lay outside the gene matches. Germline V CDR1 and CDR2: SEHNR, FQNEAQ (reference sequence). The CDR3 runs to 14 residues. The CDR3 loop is CASSLGRTGVGYTF. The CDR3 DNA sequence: TGTGCCAGCAGCCTGGGGCGGACAGGGGTCGGCTACACCTTC.

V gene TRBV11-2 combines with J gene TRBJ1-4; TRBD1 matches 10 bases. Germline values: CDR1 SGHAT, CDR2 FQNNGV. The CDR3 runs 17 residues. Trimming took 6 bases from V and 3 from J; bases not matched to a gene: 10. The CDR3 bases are TGTGCCAGCAGGCGCCCGGGACAGGGGCCATCTAATGAAAAACTGTTTTTT. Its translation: CASRRPGQGPSNEKLFF.

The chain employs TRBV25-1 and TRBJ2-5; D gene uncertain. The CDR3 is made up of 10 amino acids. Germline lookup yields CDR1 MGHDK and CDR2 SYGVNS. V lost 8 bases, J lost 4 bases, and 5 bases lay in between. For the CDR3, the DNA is TGTGCCAGCGAAGGAGAGACCCAGTACTTC. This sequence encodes CASEGETQYF.

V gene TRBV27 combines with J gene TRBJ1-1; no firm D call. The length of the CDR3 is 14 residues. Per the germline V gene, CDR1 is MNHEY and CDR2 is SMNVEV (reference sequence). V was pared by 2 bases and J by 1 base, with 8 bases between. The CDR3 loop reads CASSLVQGNTEAFF. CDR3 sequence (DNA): TGTGCCAGCAGTTTAGTCCAAGGGAACACTGAAGCTTTCTTT.

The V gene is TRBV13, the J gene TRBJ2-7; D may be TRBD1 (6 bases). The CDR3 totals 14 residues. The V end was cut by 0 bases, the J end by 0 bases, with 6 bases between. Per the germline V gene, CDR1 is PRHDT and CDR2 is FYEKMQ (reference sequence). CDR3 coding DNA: TGTGCCAGCAGCTTAGGAGGGGGCTCCTACGAGCAGTACTTC. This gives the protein CASSLGGGSYEQYF.

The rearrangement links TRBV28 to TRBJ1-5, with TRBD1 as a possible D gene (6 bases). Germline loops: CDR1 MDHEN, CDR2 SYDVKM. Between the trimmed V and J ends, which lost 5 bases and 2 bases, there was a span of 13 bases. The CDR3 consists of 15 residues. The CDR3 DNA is TGTGCCAGCAGTCCCGGGGGGGCTGGCAATCAGCCCCAGCATTTT. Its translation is CASSPGGAGNQPQHF.

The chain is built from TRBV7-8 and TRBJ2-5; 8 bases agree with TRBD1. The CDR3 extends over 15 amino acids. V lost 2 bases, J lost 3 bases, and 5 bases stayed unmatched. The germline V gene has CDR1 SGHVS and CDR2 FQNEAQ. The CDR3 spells CASSLLSGGEETQYF. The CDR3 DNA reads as TGTGCCAGCAGCTTACTCTCAGGGGGCGAAGAGACCCAGTACTTC.

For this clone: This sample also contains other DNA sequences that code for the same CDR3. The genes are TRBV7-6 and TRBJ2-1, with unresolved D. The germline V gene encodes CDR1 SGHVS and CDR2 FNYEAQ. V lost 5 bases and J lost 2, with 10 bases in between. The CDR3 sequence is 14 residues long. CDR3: CASSRGGTYNEQFF. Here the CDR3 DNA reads TGTGCCAGCAGCCGAGGTGGTACCTACAATGAGCAGTTCTTC.

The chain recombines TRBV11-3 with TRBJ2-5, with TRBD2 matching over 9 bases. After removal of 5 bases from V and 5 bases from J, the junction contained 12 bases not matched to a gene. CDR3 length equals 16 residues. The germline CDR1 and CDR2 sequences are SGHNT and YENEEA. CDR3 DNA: TGTGCCAGCAGCCTGGGCGGCGGGGGGGGAGCGGAGACCCAGTACTTC. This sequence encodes CASSLGGGGGAETQYF.

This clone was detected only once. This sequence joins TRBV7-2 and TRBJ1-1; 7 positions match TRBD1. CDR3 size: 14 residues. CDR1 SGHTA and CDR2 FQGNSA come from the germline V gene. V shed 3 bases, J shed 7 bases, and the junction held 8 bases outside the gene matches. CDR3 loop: CASSFPGQTIEAFF. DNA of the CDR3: TGTGCCAGCAGCTTCCCGGGACAGACTATTGAAGCTTTCTTT.

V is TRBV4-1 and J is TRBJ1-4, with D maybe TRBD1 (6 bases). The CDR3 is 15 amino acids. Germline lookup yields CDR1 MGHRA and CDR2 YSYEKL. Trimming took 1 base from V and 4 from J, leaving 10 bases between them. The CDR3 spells CASSQVGTSNEKLFF. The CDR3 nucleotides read TGCGCCAGCAGCCAAGTCGGGACAAGTAATGAAAAACTGTTTTTT.

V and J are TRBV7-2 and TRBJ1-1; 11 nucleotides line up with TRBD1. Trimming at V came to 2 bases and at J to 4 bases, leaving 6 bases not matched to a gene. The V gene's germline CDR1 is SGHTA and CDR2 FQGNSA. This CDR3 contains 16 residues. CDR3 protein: CASSLQDRGRLTEAFF. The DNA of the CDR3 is TGTGCCAGCAGCTTACAGGACAGGGGGCGCCTCACTGAAGCTTTCTTT.

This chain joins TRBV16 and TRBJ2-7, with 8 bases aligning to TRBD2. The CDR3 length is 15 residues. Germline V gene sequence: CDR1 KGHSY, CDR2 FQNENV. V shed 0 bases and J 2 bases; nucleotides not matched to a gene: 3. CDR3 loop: CASSQSPGGAYEQYF. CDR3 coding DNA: TGTGCCAGCAGCCAATCCCCGGGAGGGGCCTACGAGCAGTACTTC.

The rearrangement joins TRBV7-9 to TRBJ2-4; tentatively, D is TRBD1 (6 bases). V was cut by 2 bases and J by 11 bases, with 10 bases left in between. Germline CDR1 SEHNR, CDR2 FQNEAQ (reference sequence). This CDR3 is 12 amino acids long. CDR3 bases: TGTGCCAGCAGCTTACAGGGGCCCCTTCAGTACTTC. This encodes CASSLQGPLQYF.

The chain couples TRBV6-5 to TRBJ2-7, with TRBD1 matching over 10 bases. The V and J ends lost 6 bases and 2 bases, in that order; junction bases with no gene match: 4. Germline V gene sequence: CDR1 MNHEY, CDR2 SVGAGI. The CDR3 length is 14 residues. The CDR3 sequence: CASSWGQGTYEQYF. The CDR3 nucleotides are TGTGCCAGCAGCTGGGGACAGGGGACCTACGAGCAGTACTTC.

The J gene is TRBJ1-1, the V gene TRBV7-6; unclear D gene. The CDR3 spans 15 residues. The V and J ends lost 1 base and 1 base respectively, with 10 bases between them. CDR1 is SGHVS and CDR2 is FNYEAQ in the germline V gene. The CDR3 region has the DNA TGTGCCAGCAGCTTAGGAGGCACTACGAACACTGAAGCTTTCTTT. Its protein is CASSLGGTTNTEAFF. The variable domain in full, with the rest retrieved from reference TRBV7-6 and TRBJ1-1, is GAGVSQSPRYKVTKRGQDVALRCDPISGHVSLYWYRQALGQGPEFLTYFNYEAQQDKSGLPNDRFSAERPEGSISTLTIQRTEQRDSAMYRCASSLGGTTNTEAFFGQGTRLTVV.

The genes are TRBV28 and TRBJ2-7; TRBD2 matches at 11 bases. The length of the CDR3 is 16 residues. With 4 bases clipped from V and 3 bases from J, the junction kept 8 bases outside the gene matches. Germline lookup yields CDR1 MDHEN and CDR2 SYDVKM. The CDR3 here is CASSSYSGRANYEQYF. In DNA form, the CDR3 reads TGTGCCAGCAGTTCGTATAGCGGGAGGGCCAACTACGAGCAGTACTTC.